Sequencing of this T cell receptor (beta chain) was carried out in a study of Graves' ophthalmopathy and Graves' hyperthyroidism. RNA served as the template for amplifying TCR beta CDR3 regions. In the first round, RT-PCR was carried out with HTBI primers, and a multiplex PCR formed the second round. MiXCR, applied by TCRdb to the multiplex PCR reads, yields one record per CDR3 protein. The sample lists over a million distinct CDR3 sequences; approximately 35% were seen once. The CDR3 spans 15 residues. In germline, CDR1 is WSHSY, CDR2 SAAADI. Trimming stripped 2 bases from V and 11 bases from J, with 16 bases between. This clonotype was seen at least ten times. The antigen is undetermined. Findings and limits, study-wide: With approximately 88% sensitivity and 75% to 84% specificity, a 13-signature model separated ophthalmopathy from stable hyperthyroidism. Blood samples also showed most expanded thyroid clonotypes exceeding 0.001 frequency.

Other autoimmune disease, uncontrolled infection, pregnancy and lactation led to exclusion. The sequence came from an adult man with Graves' hyperthyroidism. The chain combines TRBV10-2 with TRBJ1-6, with D possibly being TRBD1 (5 bases). The sequenced sample consisted of peripheral blood or thyroid tissue (not recorded which). CDR3 in DNA: TGCGCCAGCAGTGAGCGGGGGACTAGGGGTCCACCCCTCCACTTT. Its protein product is CASSERGTRGPPLHF.